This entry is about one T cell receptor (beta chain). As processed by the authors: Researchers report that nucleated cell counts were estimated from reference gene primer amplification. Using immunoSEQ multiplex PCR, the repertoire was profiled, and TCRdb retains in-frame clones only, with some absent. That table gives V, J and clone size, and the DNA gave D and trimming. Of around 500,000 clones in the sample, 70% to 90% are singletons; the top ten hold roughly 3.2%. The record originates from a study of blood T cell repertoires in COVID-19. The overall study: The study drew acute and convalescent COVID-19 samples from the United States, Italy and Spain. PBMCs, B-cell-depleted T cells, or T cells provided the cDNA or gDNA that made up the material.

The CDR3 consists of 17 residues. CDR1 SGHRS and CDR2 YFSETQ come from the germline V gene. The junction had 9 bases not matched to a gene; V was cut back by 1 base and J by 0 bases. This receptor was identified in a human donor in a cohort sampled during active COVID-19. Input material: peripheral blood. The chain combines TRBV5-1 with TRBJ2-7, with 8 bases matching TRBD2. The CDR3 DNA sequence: TGCGCCAGCAGCTTGTCCGGGGGGGGCACCCTCTCCTACGAGCAGTACTTC. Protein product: CASSLSGGGTLSYEQYF.